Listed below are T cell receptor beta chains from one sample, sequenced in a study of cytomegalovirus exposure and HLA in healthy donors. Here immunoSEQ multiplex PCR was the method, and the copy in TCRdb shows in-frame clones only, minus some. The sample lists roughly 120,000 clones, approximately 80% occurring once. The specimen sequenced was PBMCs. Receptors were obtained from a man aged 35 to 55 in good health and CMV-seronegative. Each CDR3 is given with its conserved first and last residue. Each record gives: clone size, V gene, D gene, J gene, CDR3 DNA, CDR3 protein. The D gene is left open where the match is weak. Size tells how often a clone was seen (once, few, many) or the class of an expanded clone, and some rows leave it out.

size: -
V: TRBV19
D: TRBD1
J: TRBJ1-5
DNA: TGTGCCAGTAGTATAACCGACAGGGGGCACGATCAGCCCCAGCATTTT
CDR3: CASSITDRGHDQPQHF

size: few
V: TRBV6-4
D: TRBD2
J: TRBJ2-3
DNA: TGTGCCAGCAGTTACTCCGACCGACTAGCGGGGGGGCGAGATACGCAGTATTTT
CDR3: CASSYSDRLAGGRDTQYF

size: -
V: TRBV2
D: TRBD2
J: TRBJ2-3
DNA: TGTGCCAGCAGTCGGGAGGGATCAGATACGCAGTATTTT
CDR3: CASSREGSDTQYF

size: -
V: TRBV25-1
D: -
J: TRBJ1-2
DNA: TGTGCCAGCAGCCGGCCGGAGGCAGACTATGGCTACACCTTC
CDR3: CASSRPEADYGYTF

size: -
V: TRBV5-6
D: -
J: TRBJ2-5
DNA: TGTGCCAGCAGCTTGGGGGCTCCGACCCAAGAGACCCAGTACTTC
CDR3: CASSLGAPTQETQYF

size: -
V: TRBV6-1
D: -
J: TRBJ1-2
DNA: TGTGCCAGCAGTGAAGCGCTTTTCTCAGGTCGCAATAATGGCTACACCTTC
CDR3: CASSEALFSGRNNGYTF

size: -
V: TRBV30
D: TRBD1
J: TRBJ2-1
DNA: TGTGCCTGGAGTGAGGACAGGTACAATGAGCAGTTCTTC
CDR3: CAWSEDRYNEQFF

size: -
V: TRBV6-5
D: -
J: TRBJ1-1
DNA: TGTGCCAGCAGTTACCCCGGATTACAGGGAAGGTTCTTT
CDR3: CASSYPGLQGRFF

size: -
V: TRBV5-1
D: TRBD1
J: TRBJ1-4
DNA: TGCGCCAGCAGCGCCTTAACCCTGCGGACAGGGGAGAGTGAAAAACTGTTTTTT
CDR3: CASSALTLRTGESEKLFF

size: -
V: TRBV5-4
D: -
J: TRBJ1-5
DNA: TGTGCCAGCAGCAACGACAGGAATCAGCCCCAGCATTTT
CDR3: CASSNDRNQPQHF

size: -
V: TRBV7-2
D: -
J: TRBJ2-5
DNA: TGTGCCAGCAGCTCTGATAGCGGAATGGAGACCCAGTACTTC
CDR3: CASSSDSGMETQYF

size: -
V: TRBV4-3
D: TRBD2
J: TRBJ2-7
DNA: TGCGCCAGCAGCCACGCTATAGCGGGGGGCGCCTACGAGCAGTACTTC
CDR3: CASSHAIAGGAYEQYF

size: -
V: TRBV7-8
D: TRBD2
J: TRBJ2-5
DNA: TGTGCCAGCAGCAGCAACGGGGGGAGCCAAGAGACCCAGTACTTC
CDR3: CASSSNGGSQETQYF

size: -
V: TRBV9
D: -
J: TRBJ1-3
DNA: TGTGCCAGCAGCGTAGGAGGGAAAGGAAACACCATATATTTT
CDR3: CASSVGGKGNTIYF

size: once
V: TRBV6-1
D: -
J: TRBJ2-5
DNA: TGTGCCAGCAGTGGTGAATCCTCGGGAGAGACCCAGTACTTC
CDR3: CASSGESSGETQYF

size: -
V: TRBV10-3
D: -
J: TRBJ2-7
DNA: TGTGCCATCAGTGGCGGGGCGGCCTACGAGCAGTACTTC
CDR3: CAISGGAAYEQYF

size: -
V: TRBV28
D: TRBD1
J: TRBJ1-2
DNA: TGTGCCAGCAGTCCGACAGGGAGCCCCATTGTGGGGGGCTACACCTTC
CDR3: CASSPTGSPIVGGYTF

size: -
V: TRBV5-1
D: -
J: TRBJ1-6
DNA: TGCGCCAGCACCGTTGGGAGAGATAATTCACCCCTCCACTTT
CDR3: CASTVGRDNSPLHF

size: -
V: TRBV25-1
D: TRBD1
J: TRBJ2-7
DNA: TGTGCCAGCAGTGAAGGGACAGGGTTTTTATACGAGCAGTACTTC
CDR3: CASSEGTGFLYEQYF

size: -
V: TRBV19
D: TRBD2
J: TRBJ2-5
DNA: TGTGCCAGTAGTATCTCCCCACCAGGACTAGCGGGGACCAGGACCCAGTACTTC
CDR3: CASSISPPGLAGTRTQYF

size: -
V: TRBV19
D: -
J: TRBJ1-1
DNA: TGTGCCAGTAGTATAGGAGGAGTGGCTGAAGCTTTCTTT
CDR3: CASSIGGVAEAFF

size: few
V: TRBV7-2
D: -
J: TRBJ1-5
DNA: TGTGCCAGCAGCGACAGTCCCCATGGACATAATAGCAATCAGCCCCAGCATTTT
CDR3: CASSDSPHGHNSNQPQHF

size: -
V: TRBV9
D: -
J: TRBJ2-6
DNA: TGTGCCAGCAGCGTAGGGGTACAGGCTGGGGCCAACGGCCTGACTTTC
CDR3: CASSVGVQAGANGLTF

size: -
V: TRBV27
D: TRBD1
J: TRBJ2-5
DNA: TGTGCCAGCATGCGGACAGGGGCAGAGACCCAGTACTTC
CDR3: CASMRTGAETQYF

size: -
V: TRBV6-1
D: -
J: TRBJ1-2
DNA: TGTGCCAGCAGTTCCATCGGACAGCACTATGGCTACACCTTC
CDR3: CASSSIGQHYGYTF

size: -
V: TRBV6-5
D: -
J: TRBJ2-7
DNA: TGTGCCAGCAGAAATAACAGGGACGTCCGCGAGCAGTACTTC
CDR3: CASRNNRDVREQYF

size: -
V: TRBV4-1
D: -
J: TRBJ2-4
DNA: TGCGCCAGCAGCTATTACGCAGACAGTCAGTACTTC
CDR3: CASSYYADSQYF

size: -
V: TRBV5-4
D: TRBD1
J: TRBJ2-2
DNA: TGTGCCAGCAGCTCAGGGACAGGGGACACCGGGGAGCTGTTTTTT
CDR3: CASSSGTGDTGELFF

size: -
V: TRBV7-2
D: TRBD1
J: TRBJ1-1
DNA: TGTGCCAGCCGGGGCAACCCAGGGACAGGGGGCGCGGCTTTCTTT
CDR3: CASRGNPGTGGAAFF

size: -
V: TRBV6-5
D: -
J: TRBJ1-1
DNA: TGTGCCAGCAGCTCGGGGGGCGCGTCTGAAGCTTTCTTT
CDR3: CASSSGGASEAFF

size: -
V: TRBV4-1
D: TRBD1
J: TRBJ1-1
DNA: TGCGCCAGCAGCCTTACGGGACAGGGTTTGAGCGCTGAAGCTTTCTTT
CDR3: CASSLTGQGLSAEAFF

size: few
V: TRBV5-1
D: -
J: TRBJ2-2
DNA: TGCGCCAGCAGCCTCCCAGGGCCCGGGGAGCTGTTTTTT
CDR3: CASSLPGPGELFF

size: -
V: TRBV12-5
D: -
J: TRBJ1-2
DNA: TGTGCTAGTGGTTTTTTGGCTATCACAGAGAGAGTCCGCTACACCTTC
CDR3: CASGFLAITERVRYTF

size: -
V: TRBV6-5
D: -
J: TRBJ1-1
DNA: TGTGCCAGTCGCGGGGGGCGCGACACTGAAGCTTTCTTT
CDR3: CASRGGRDTEAFF

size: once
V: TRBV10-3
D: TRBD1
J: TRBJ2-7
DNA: TGTGCCATCAGTGAGCCCGGGACAGCCAGCTCCTACGAGCAGTACTTC
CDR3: CAISEPGTASSYEQYF

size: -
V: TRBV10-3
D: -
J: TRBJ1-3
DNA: TGTGCCGTCTCCGTTGGCATCTCGCCCTCGCCCCCTGGAAACACCATATATTTT
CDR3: CAVSVGISPSPPGNTIYF

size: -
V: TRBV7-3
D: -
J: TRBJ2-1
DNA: TGTGCCAGCAGCTTAGGGACTGGGTACAATGAGCAGTTCTTC
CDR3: CASSLGTGYNEQFF

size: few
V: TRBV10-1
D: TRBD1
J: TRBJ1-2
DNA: TGCGCCACCCTAGGAGGGACAGGGGGCATTTACTATGGCTACACCTTC
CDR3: CATLGGTGGIYYGYTF

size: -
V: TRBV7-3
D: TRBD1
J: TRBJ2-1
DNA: TGTGCCAGCAGCGGACAGGGTGTCAATGAGCAGTTCTTC
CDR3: CASSGQGVNEQFF

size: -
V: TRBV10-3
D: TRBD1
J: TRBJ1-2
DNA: TGTGCCATCAGGGAGGACAGGGAAGGTGGCTACACCTTC
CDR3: CAIREDREGGYTF

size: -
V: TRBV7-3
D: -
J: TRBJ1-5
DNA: TGTGCCAGCAGCTTAACACGGGATCAGCCCCAGCATTTT
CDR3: CASSLTRDQPQHF

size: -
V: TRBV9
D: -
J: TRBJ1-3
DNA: TGTGCCAGCAGCGCGGGGATCCTCGGAAACACCATATATTTT
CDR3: CASSAGILGNTIYF

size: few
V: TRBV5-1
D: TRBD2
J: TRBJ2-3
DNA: TGCGCCAGCAACGGCGGGGGGATGACAGATACGCAGTATTTT
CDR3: CASNGGGMTDTQYF

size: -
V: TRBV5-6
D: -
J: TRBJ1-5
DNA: TGTGCCAGCAGCTTGGGCCCTCTCGTTGGCAGTCAGCCCCAGCATTTT
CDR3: CASSLGPLVGSQPQHF

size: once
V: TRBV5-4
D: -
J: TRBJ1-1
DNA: TGTGCCAGCAGCTTGTCCGGCAGGGGTAACACTGAAGCTTTCTTT
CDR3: CASSLSGRGNTEAFF

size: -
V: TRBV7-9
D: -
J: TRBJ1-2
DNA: TGTGCCAGCAGCTTCCCGTCCTTGGACATCTCAAGGGGCTACACCTTC
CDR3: CASSFPSLDISRGYTF

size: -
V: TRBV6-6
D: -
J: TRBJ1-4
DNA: TGTGCCACTCGTGGACATTGGAATGAAAAACTGTTTTTT
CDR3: CATRGHWNEKLFF

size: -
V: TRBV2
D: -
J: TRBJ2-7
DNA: TGTGCCAGCAGTGGAAACAGCGAGCAGTACTTC
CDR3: CASSGNSEQYF